This T cell receptor beta chain was obtained from a study of blood T cells in healthy people across ages. Study-wide context: Per every two T cells, about one barcoded beta molecule was captured by template switching. Study-level results: The study could not conclusively compare naive and antigen-experienced cells, given its unsorted PBMCs.

This clonotype has a handful of counts. The antigen is unknown. There were at least 5 micrograms of total RNA extracted from every sample. Then a second PCR, running roughly 7 to 11 cycles, was carried out with a sample-barcoded 5' primer and a J-beta primer mix. A tag from a template-switch adaptor with 12 random nucleotides marked each cDNA molecule. TCRdb ran MiXCR on the 5' RACE reads and lists one entry per CDR3 protein. This sample has 1,100,000 or so distinct CDR3 sequences; less than 50% occur once, and the top ten carry 18%. Germline-derived CDR1 and CDR2 are SGHTA and FQGNSA. V was cut by 6 bases and J by 0 bases, with 15 bases left in between. The CDR3 extends over 15 amino acids.

The TCR was taken from a woman in her sixties or seventies in good health. Sequenced: blood. The chain uses TRBV7-2 and TRBJ2-7; tentative D call: TRBD2 (6 bases). The CDR3 sequence is CASRQGLASSYEQYF. In nucleotides, the CDR3 is TGTGCCAGCAGGCAGGGCCTAGCGAGCTCCTACGAGCAGTACTTC.